A single sample is the source of the 30 T cell receptor beta chains below, sequenced in a study of T cells in Graves' hyperthyroidism and ophthalmopathy. Template material for amplifying TCR beta CDR3 regions consisted of RNA transcripts. The study used the HTBI primer set for a first-round RT-PCR of the TCR CDR3. One entry per CDR3 protein results from TCRdb running MiXCR on the multiplex PCR reads. Found here are a few hundred thousand distinct CDR3 sequences, 15% of them singletons; the top ten hold roughly 33%. The sample was blood. These receptors all stem from a woman in her twenties or thirties with Graves' hyperthyroidism.

This clonotype was recorded at least ten times. This chain uses TRBV3-1 with TRBJ1-2, with TRBD1 matching 9 bases. V shed 4 bases and J 8 bases; nucleotides not matched to a gene: 8. In germline, CDR1 is LGHDT, CDR2 YNNKEL (reference sequence). This CDR3 spans 14 amino acids. CDR3 in DNA: TGTGCCAGCAGCCCGGGACAGGGAGGGCTAGGCTACACCTTC. Amino acids: CASSPGQGGLGYTF. The variable domain in full, completed from reference TRBV3-1 and TRBJ1-2, reads DTAVSQTPKYLVTQMGNDKSIKCEQNLGHDTMYWYKQDSKKFLKIMFSYNNKELIINETVPNRFSPKSPDKAHLNLHINSLELGDSAVYFCASSPGQGGLGYTFGSGTRLTVV.

This clonotype was seen many times. The chain is built from TRBV3-1 and TRBJ2-7, with a tentative D call TRBD1 (5 bases). Trimming cost V 4 bases and J 2 bases, with 9 bases left between them. This CDR3 region has 13 residues. CDR1 and CDR2 from the germline V gene are LGHDT and YNNKEL (reference sequence). This chain's CDR3 is CASSPSGTYEQYF. The CDR3 DNA sequence: TGTGCCAGCAGCCCCTCAGGGACCTACGAGCAGTACTTC.

This clonotype was counted many times. V gene TRBV7-8 combines with J gene TRBJ2-5, with 8 bases fitting TRBD2. With V trimmed by 6 bases and J by 5 bases, 8 bases remained unmatched. The V gene's germline CDR1 is SGHVS and CDR2 FQNEAQ. This CDR3 is built from 14 residues. The DNA for the CDR3 is TGTGCCAGCAGTTCGGCGGGAGGCGGGGAGACCCAGTACTTC. Its protein product is CASSSAGGGETQYF.

The table lists this clonotype with many counts. V is TRBV6-1 and J is TRBJ2-5, with D perhaps TRBD2 (6 bases). V was trimmed by 0 bases and J by 1 base, leaving 12 bases between them. Per the germline V gene, CDR1 is MNHNS and CDR2 is SASEGT. The CDR3 contains 16 residues. The CDR3 is CASSEAMGGPQETQYF. The DNA for the CDR3 is TGTGCCAGCAGTGAAGCGATGGGAGGTCCCCAAGAGACCCAGTACTTC.

This clonotype was found many times. The rearrangement joins TRBV28 to TRBJ1-6, with D uncertain. V dropped 3 bases and J dropped 7 bases, with 4 bases sitting between them. CDR3 length equals 12 residues. Per germline, CDR1 MDHEN and CDR2 SYDVKM. Written as DNA, the CDR3 is TGTGCCAGCAGTTTCAGGAATTCACCCCTCCACTTT. This sequence encodes CASSFRNSPLHF.

Note on this clonotype: A read error is possible here, since a much larger clone lies one base away. The chain is built from TRBV5-1 and TRBJ2-3, with 7 nucleotides matching TRBD1. Germline values: CDR1 SGHRS, CDR2 YFSETQ. The CDR3 runs 16 residues. J was trimmed by 5 bases and V by 3 bases; bases with no gene match: 12. CDR3 in amino acids: CASSSEGAGGRDTQYF. In nucleotides, the CDR3 is TGCGCCAGCAGCTCGGAAGGGGCAGGGGGTAGAGATACGCAGTATTTT.

At least ten counts were recorded for this clonotype. The chain carries TRBV12-3 or TRBV12-4 and TRBJ2-7; D may be TRBD1 (6 bases). V shed 5 bases and J shed 0 bases, with 11 bases lying between them. The CDR3 totals 14 residues. CDR3 bases: TGTGCCAGCAGTCTAACAGGGAGCTCCTACGAGCAGTACTTC. This sequence encodes CASSLTGSSYEQYF.

This clonotype has more than one count but fewer than ten. The CDR3 reads CASSLGYRRQGRGKETQYF. The CDR3 region has the DNA TGTGCCAGCAGCTTAGGATATCGACGGCAGGGCCGGGGGAAAGAGACCCAGTACTTC. V and J are TRBV7-8 and TRBJ2-5, with TRBD2 as a possible D gene (6 bases). V gave up 1 base and J gave up 3 bases, with 24 bases separating them. Germline V CDR1 and CDR2: SGHVS, FQNEAQ. CDR3 length equals 19 residues.

V and J are TRBV7-2 and TRBJ2-1, with 15 nucleotides matching TRBD2. The CDR3 loop spans 15 amino acids. Germline CDR1 reads SGHTA; CDR2 reads FQGNSA. V was pared by 4 bases and J by 9 bases, with 4 bases of the junction left unmatched. CDR3 sequence reads: CASSWGTSGGSEQFF. The CDR3 nucleotides read TGTGCCAGCAGCTGGGGGACTAGCGGGGGGAGTGAGCAGTTCTTC.

This clonotype occurred many times. Here the CDR3 reads CASRGTGRADTQYF. CDR3 DNA: TGTGCCAGCAGGGGGACAGGGAGGGCAGATACGCAGTATTTT. This rearrangement joins TRBV2 to TRBJ2-3, with 9 bases aligning to TRBD1. This CDR3 is built from 14 residues. The ends lost 6 bases at V and 4 bases at J; junction bases unmatched: 5. Germline V CDR1 and CDR2: SNHLY, FYNNEI.

This clonotype was seen ten or more times. The gene calls are TRBV6-5 and TRBJ1-2; D gene unclear. The length of the CDR3 is 14 residues. V was cut by 4 bases and J by 2 bases, with 11 bases left in between. Germline V gene lookup returns CDR1 MNHEY and CDR2 SVGAGI. Written as DNA, the CDR3 is TGTGCCAGCAGTTCCTCCCCGAGGAACTATGGCTACACCTTC. Its protein is CASSSSPRNYGYTF.

V gene TRBV28 combines with J gene TRBJ1-5; D ambiguous. This CDR3 spans 12 amino acids. Germline CDR1 reads MDHEN; CDR2 reads SYDVKM. V was clipped by 6 bases and J by 5 bases, with 8 bases between them. CDR3 region: CASRSGDQPQHF. The DNA of the CDR3 is TGTGCCAGCAGGAGCGGGGATCAGCCCCAGCATTTT.

V is TRBV5-4 and J is TRBJ1-6; D is ambiguous. Germline V gene data show CDR1 as SGHNT and CDR2 as YYREEE (reference sequence). The V end was cut by 0 bases, the J end by 0 bases, with 7 bases between. This CDR3 has 16 residues. CDR3 sequence reads: CASSLDTSSYNSPLHF. DNA of the CDR3: TGTGCCAGCAGCTTGGACACGAGCTCCTATAATTCACCCCTCCACTTT. The variable domain in full, with the rest retrieved from reference TRBV5-4 and TRBJ1-6, is ETGVTQSPTHLIKTRGQQVTLRCSSQSGHNTVSWYQQALGQGPQFIFQYYREEENGRGNFPPRFSGLQFPNYSSELNVNALELDDSALYLCASSLDTSSYNSPLHFGNGTRLTVT.

This clonotype was found a few times. The CDR3 region has the DNA TGTGCCAGCAGCTACGGACCGGGGGACAACTCCTACGAGCAGTACTTC. It specifies CASSYGPGDNSYEQYF. V gene TRBV5-4 combines with J gene TRBJ2-7; D could derive from TRBD1 or TRBD2 (6 bases each). CDR3 length: 16 residues. Germline assignment: CDR1 SGHNT and CDR2 YYREEE (reference sequence). Trimming pared 3 bases from V and 0 bases from J, leaving 16 bases between.

This clonotype turned up a few times. The chain carries TRBV15 and TRBJ2-1, with 12 bases lining up with TRBD2. The CDR3 is made up of 14 amino acids. V trimming: 8 bases; J trimming: 8 bases; junction bases outside the gene matches: 7. CDR1 is LNHNV and CDR2 is YYDKDF in the germline V gene (reference sequence). The CDR3 region has the DNA TGTGCCACCTCGCCGACTAGCGGGAGTTATGAGCAGTTCTTC. Translating gives CATSPTSGSYEQFF.

The CDR3 reads CASSSGGRNYEQYF. CDR3 nucleotides: TGCGCCAGCAGTTCCGGCGGACGGAACTACGAGCAGTACTTC. The gene calls are TRBV5-1 and TRBJ2-7; D is uncertain. The V end lost 5 bases, the J end lost 3 bases, and 15 bases lay between the germline ends. CDR1 is SGHRS and CDR2 is YFSETQ in the germline V gene. The length of the CDR3 is 14 residues.

Remarks on this clonotype: A read error is possible here, since a much larger clone lies one base away. The J gene is TRBJ2-5, the V gene TRBV30, with D perhaps assigned TRBD1 or TRBD2 (6 bases each). CDR1 GTSNPN and CDR2 SVGIG come from the germline V gene (reference sequence). With 0 bases removed from V and 5 bases from J, the gap between germline ends came to 16 bases. The CDR3 covers 15 residues. CDR3 in DNA: TGTGCCTGGAGTGTATTGGGGGGCAGGCGGGAGACCCAGTACTTC. It codes for CAWSVLGGRRETQYF.

V is TRBV20-1 and J is TRBJ2-3; perhaps TRBD1 as D (6 bases). In germline, CDR1 is DFQATT, CDR2 SNEGSKA (reference sequence). With 4 bases removed from V and 3 bases from J, the gap between germline ends came to 23 bases. The CDR3 contains 17 residues. The CDR3 DNA sequence: TGCAGTGCTACACCGAGAGGGGGAAGCCTGAGGACAGATACGCAGTATTTT. This sequence encodes CSATPRGGSLRTDTQYF.

CDR3 coding DNA: TGTGCCAGCAGTCGCTGGACAGGGGGGGAGGCTGGGGCCAACGTCCTGACTTTC. This gives the protein CASSRWTGGEAGANVLTF. This sequence joins TRBV6-1 and TRBJ2-6; 10 positions agree with TRBD1. Germline loops: CDR1 MNHNS, CDR2 SASEGT. The junction had 9 bases not matched to a gene; V was cut back by 5 bases and J by 2 bases. This CDR3 comprises 18 residues.

This clonotype was detected ten times or more. V is TRBV28 and J is TRBJ2-4, with D perhaps TRBD1 (6 bases). Trimming removed 4 bases at V and 3 bases at J, with 13 bases between. From germline, CDR1 is MDHEN and CDR2 SYDVKM. The CDR3 spans 15 residues. CDR3 amino acids: CASSSGQRYKNIQYF. CDR3 sequence (DNA): TGTGCCAGCAGTTCTGGACAGCGGTACAAAAACATTCAGTACTTC.

This clonotype has more than one count but fewer than ten. Given a much more abundant clone one base away, this may be a read error. V usage is TRBV3-1 and J usage is TRBJ1-1; D not resolved. Between the trimmed V and J ends, which lost 1 base and 4 bases, there was a span of 7 bases. CDR1 is LGHDT, CDR2 YNNKEL, per germline (reference sequence). This CDR3 spans 13 amino acids. This CDR3 is CASSQARGTEAFF. As DNA, the CDR3 is TGTGCCAGCAGCCAAGCCAGAGGCACTGAAGCTTTCTTT.

This clonotype came up once. The V call is TRBV6-1, the J call TRBJ2-5; tentatively, D is TRBD2 (6 bases). V lost 10 bases and J lost 5, with 20 bases in between. This CDR3 has 14 residues. Germline V gene sequence: CDR1 MNHNS, CDR2 SASEGT. As DNA, the CDR3 is TGTGCCACCCTGAGTCGGGAGCCACGTGAGACCCAGTACTTC. Translation: CATLSREPRETQYF.

This clonotype was found many times. The genes are TRBV11-2 and TRBJ1-4; a weak D match, TRBD1 (6 bases). CDR1 is SGHAT, CDR2 FQNNGV, per germline. V was cut by 0 bases and J by 7 bases, with 9 bases left in between. This CDR3 is 14 amino acids long. The DNA for the CDR3 is TGTGCCAGCAGCTTAGACAGGGGTGGTGAAAAACTGTTTTTT. This translates into CASSLDRGGEKLFF.

This clonotype was observed many times. This rearrangement joins TRBV7-8 to TRBJ2-5; possibly TRBD1 for D (5 bases). The V end lost 1 base, the J end lost 0 bases, and 6 bases lay between the germline ends. The CDR3 sequence is 14 residues long. In germline, CDR1 is SGHVS, CDR2 FQNEAQ. The DNA of the CDR3 is TGTGCCAGCAGCTTAGGGGGCAACCAAGAGACCCAGTACTTC. This sequence encodes CASSLGGNQETQYF.

This sequence joins TRBV28 and TRBJ2-5; TRBD2 is a possible D gene (5 bases). Trimming removed 4 bases from V and 12 bases from J, with 18 bases in between. The CDR3 has 13 amino acids. Germline values: CDR1 MDHEN, CDR2 SYDVKM. CDR3 amino acids: CASSSTRRRDEYF. The CDR3 region has the DNA TGTGCCAGCAGTTCGACCAGGAGGCGCGATGAGTACTTC.

The table lists this clonotype with many counts. V gene TRBV7-9 combines with J gene TRBJ2-1, with TRBD2 matching over 10 bases. Germline V gives CDR1 SEHNR, CDR2 FQNEAQ (reference sequence). The CDR3 loop spans 19 amino acids. Unmatched junction bases numbered 13, after V lost 1 base and J lost 4 bases. The CDR3 here is CASSLGPLLLAGRYNEQFF. For the CDR3, the DNA is TGTGCCAGCAGCTTAGGCCCCCTCTTACTAGCGGGACGATACAATGAGCAGTTCTTC.

This chain connects TRBV5-1 to TRBJ2-7; TRBD2 matches at 7 bases. CDR1 is SGHRS, CDR2 YFSETQ, per germline. The ends lost 4 bases at V and 4 bases at J; junction bases unmatched: 8. The length of the CDR3 is 14 residues. The chain's CDR3 is CASSPASGGYEQYF. In DNA, the CDR3 is TGCGCCAGCAGCCCCGCTAGCGGCGGTTACGAGCAGTACTTC. The variable domain in full, with the rest retrieved from reference TRBV5-1 and TRBJ2-7, is KAGVTQTPRYLIKTRGQQVTLSCSPISGHRSVSWYQQTPGQGLQFLFEYFSETQRNKGNFPGRFSGRQFSNSRSEMNVSTLELGDSALYLCASSPASGGYEQYFGPGTRLTVT.

This clonotype was counted only a few times. The chain is built from TRBV28 and TRBJ1-4; 9 bases are a match to TRBD1. From germline, CDR1 is MDHEN and CDR2 SYDVKM. V was pared by 11 bases and J by 6 bases, with 10 bases of the junction left unmatched. The CDR3 spans 14 residues. The CDR3 DNA reads TGTGCCGTAGACCAGGGACAGGGTTATGAAAAACTGTTTTTT. Protein product: CAVDQGQGYEKLFF.

The chain uses TRBV7-2 and TRBJ2-3; a weak D match, TRBD2 (6 bases). The CDR3 consists of 22 residues. Trimming cost V 2 bases and J 4 bases, with 34 bases left between them. Germline V gene data show CDR1 as SGHTA and CDR2 as FQGNSA. The CDR3 DNA sequence: TGTGCCAGCAGCTTAAAGTGGTTTGGCGGTAGCGGTAAACCCGCGCGGGCAGATACGCAGTATTTT. Residues: CASSLKWFGGSGKPARADTQYF.

This clonotype was detected ten times or more. V is TRBV20-1 and J is TRBJ2-1; tentatively, D is TRBD1 or TRBD2 (6 bases each). Trimming shortened V by 2 bases and J by 0 bases, and 8 bases separated the two germline ends. Germline V gene sequence: CDR1 DFQATT, CDR2 SNEGSKA (reference sequence). This CDR3 comprises 14 residues. For the CDR3, the DNA is TGCAGTGCTAGAAGGGGGGACTCCTACAATGAGCAGTTCTTC. Amino acid sequence: CSARRGDSYNEQFF.